Listed below are T cell receptor beta chains from one sample, sequenced in a study of T cell responses to AZD1222 COVID-19 vaccine. Generated by immunoSEQ multiplex PCR, the TCRdb table keeps only in-frame clones and is missing some. The sample includes approximately 80,000 clones, 80% to 90% of them seen just once. Source: peripheral blood, taken 28 days after the second AZD1222 dose. All receptors come from an adult who received the AZD1222 COVID-19 vaccine. CDR3s include the opening cysteine and the closing phenylalanine or tryptophan. The order of the fields is CDR3 DNA, CDR3 protein, D gene, V gene, J gene, clone size. D genes are given only for firm matches. The size field is filled for only some rows; it gives once, few, many or a size class.

CDR3 DNA: TGTGCCAGCAGCCAACTCAGCCAGGGGGCCGTAACCGGGGAGACCCAGTACTTC
CDR3 protein: CASSQLSQGAVTGETQYF
D gene: TRBD1
V gene: TRBV4-2
J gene: TRBJ2-5
clone size: .

CDR3 DNA: TGTGCCAGTAGTGCGAGACGGGCGTCGGGCTACACCTTC
CDR3 protein: CASSARRASGYTF
D gene: .
V gene: TRBV19
J gene: TRBJ1-2
clone size: .

CDR3 DNA: TGCGCCAGCAGACCGGGACCGAAGATCTACGAGCAGTACTTC
CDR3 protein: CASRPGPKIYEQYF
D gene: .
V gene: TRBV23-1
J gene: TRBJ2-7
clone size: .

CDR3 DNA: TGTGCCAGCAGCTTATCTTTTGGGACGGATATTGGCGAGCAGTACTTC
CDR3 protein: CASSLSFGTDIGEQYF
D gene: .
V gene: TRBV11-2
J gene: TRBJ2-7
clone size: once

CDR3 DNA: TGTGCCAGCAGCTTAAAAGGGAAGGGGGCGCCAGAGCAGTACTTC
CDR3 protein: CASSLKGKGAPEQYF
D gene: TRBD1
V gene: TRBV7-8
J gene: TRBJ2-7
clone size: .

CDR3 DNA: TGTGCCAGCAGCTCCGGGACACTTCTAGCCAAAAACATTCAGTACTTC
CDR3 protein: CASSSGTLLAKNIQYF
D gene: .
V gene: TRBV7-2
J gene: TRBJ2-4
clone size: .

CDR3 DNA: TGTGCCAGCAGCTCCCACCCAACGTCCAGGAGCAATCAGCCCCAGCATTTT
CDR3 protein: CASSSHPTSRSNQPQHF
D gene: .
V gene: TRBV5-5
J gene: TRBJ1-5
clone size: .

CDR3 DNA: TGTGCCACCACTCCGGGCGACGGGGCAGATACGCAGTATTTT
CDR3 protein: CATTPGDGADTQYF
D gene: .
V gene: TRBV24-1
J gene: TRBJ2-3
clone size: few

CDR3 DNA: TGTGCCACCAGTGACTCCGCCCGGGAGGGCTACACCTTC
CDR3 protein: CATSDSAREGYTF
D gene: .
V gene: TRBV24-1
J gene: TRBJ1-2
clone size: .

CDR3 DNA: TGTGCCAGCAGTCTACATGACAGAGAGGGAAACACCATATATTTT
CDR3 protein: CASSLHDREGNTIYF
D gene: .
V gene: TRBV6-5
J gene: TRBJ1-3
clone size: .

CDR3 DNA: TGTGCCAGCAGCCCGAACAGGGTCTACGAGCAGTACTTC
CDR3 protein: CASSPNRVYEQYF
D gene: .
V gene: TRBV3-1/TRBV3-2
J gene: TRBJ2-7
clone size: .

CDR3 DNA: TGTGCCAGCAGTTTATCCCTCGAAACCTTAGCGGGAATAAGTACTTACGAGCAGTACTTC
CDR3 protein: CASSLSLETLAGISTYEQYF
D gene: TRBD2
V gene: TRBV28
J gene: TRBJ2-7
clone size: .

CDR3 DNA: TGCGCCAGCAGTCCCCATCCCGCCCCGGGACAGGGAGACGGGAACGACGGCTCCTACTACGAGCAGTACTTC
CDR3 protein: CASSPHPAPGQGDGNDGSYYEQYF
D gene: TRBD1
V gene: TRBV23-1
J gene: TRBJ2-7
clone size: .

CDR3 DNA: TGTGCCAGCAGCCAAGGAGAGACCCAGTACTTC
CDR3 protein: CASSQGETQYF
D gene: .
V gene: TRBV7-8
J gene: TRBJ2-5
clone size: once

CDR3 DNA: TGTGCCAGCAGCTTAAAAGGGACTAGCGGGAGGGCCGGGAATGAGCAGTTCTTC
CDR3 protein: CASSLKGTSGRAGNEQFF
D gene: TRBD2
V gene: TRBV7-3
J gene: TRBJ2-1
clone size: .

CDR3 DNA: TGTGCCAGCAGGGAGAAGTTAGGGGTTAATTCACCCCTCCACTTT
CDR3 protein: CASREKLGVNSPLHF
D gene: .
V gene: TRBV2
J gene: TRBJ1-6
clone size: .

CDR3 DNA: TGTGCCAGCATGGTGATAGCGGGGGATCCGCAGTATTTT
CDR3 protein: CASMVIAGDPQYF
D gene: TRBD2
V gene: TRBV2
J gene: TRBJ2-3
clone size: .

CDR3 DNA: TGTGCCAGCAGCCGGGAGACTAGCGGGAGGCGACTGGGGAATGAGCAGTTCTTC
CDR3 protein: CASSRETSGRRLGNEQFF
D gene: TRBD2
V gene: TRBV3-1/TRBV3-2
J gene: TRBJ2-1
clone size: .

CDR3 DNA: TGCAGCGTATCTAGGGACCTGAACACTGAAGCTTTCTTT
CDR3 protein: CSVSRDLNTEAFF
D gene: .
V gene: TRBV29-1
J gene: TRBJ1-1
clone size: .

CDR3 DNA: TGTGCCAGCAGCCCTAGTGGGGGTAACACTGAAGCTTTCTTT
CDR3 protein: CASSPSGGNTEAFF
D gene: .
V gene: TRBV7-9
J gene: TRBJ1-1
clone size: .

CDR3 DNA: TGCGCCAGCAGGCGAGAACAACTAAACACTGAAGCTTTCTTT
CDR3 protein: CASRREQLNTEAFF
D gene: .
V gene: TRBV5-1
J gene: TRBJ1-1
clone size: .

CDR3 DNA: TGTGCCATCAGTGAGTCCGGGGGGGGGTCTGAAGCTTTCTTT
CDR3 protein: CAISESGGGSEAFF
D gene: .
V gene: TRBV10-3
J gene: TRBJ1-1
clone size: .

CDR3 DNA: TGTGCCAGCAGTTACCCGAGGAGGGATAATTCACCCCTCCACTTT
CDR3 protein: CASSYPRRDNSPLHF
D gene: .
V gene: TRBV6-8
J gene: TRBJ1-6
clone size: .

CDR3 DNA: TGTGCCAGTAATGGGGGGGTCGACACCGGGGAGCTGTTTTTT
CDR3 protein: CASNGGVDTGELFF
D gene: TRBD2
V gene: TRBV19
J gene: TRBJ2-2
clone size: .

CDR3 DNA: TGTGCCAGCAGCTTTAAAGCGGGAGGTTCTGGGTACTACGAGCAGTACTTC
CDR3 protein: CASSFKAGGSGYYEQYF
D gene: TRBD2
V gene: TRBV7-2
J gene: TRBJ2-7
clone size: .

CDR3 DNA: TGTGCCAGCAGCCCGGGGACCTACGAGCAGTACTTC
CDR3 protein: CASSPGTYEQYF
D gene: .
V gene: TRBV7-8
J gene: TRBJ2-7
clone size: .

CDR3 DNA: TGTGCCAGCAGTCCACCCTCCGGGACAGGGGGTCTTCAGCCCCAGCATTTT
CDR3 protein: CASSPPSGTGGLQPQHF
D gene: TRBD1
V gene: TRBV28
J gene: TRBJ1-5
clone size: .

CDR3 DNA: TGCGCCAGCAGCTTGGCCATAGGGATAAATGAGCAGTTCTTC
CDR3 protein: CASSLAIGINEQFF
D gene: .
V gene: TRBV5-1
J gene: TRBJ2-1
clone size: once

CDR3 DNA: TGTGCCAGCAGTACCGGGACAGGGGGTGACTATGGCTACACCTTC
CDR3 protein: CASSTGTGGDYGYTF
D gene: TRBD1
V gene: TRBV6-5
J gene: TRBJ1-2
clone size: .

CDR3 DNA: TGCAGCCTTGGGACAGAGACCTACAATGAGCAGTTCTTC
CDR3 protein: CSLGTETYNEQFF
D gene: TRBD1
V gene: TRBV29-1
J gene: TRBJ2-1
clone size: .

CDR3 DNA: TGTGCCAGCTCACCACTGGACAGCTCCTACAATGAGCAGTTCTTC
CDR3 protein: CASSPLDSSYNEQFF
D gene: .
V gene: TRBV18
J gene: TRBJ2-1
clone size: few

CDR3 DNA: TGTGCCTTGACAGGGCCTAACTATGGCTACACCTTC
CDR3 protein: CALTGPNYGYTF
D gene: TRBD1
V gene: TRBV30
J gene: TRBJ1-2
clone size: .

CDR3 DNA: TGTGCCAGCAGTTACAGGGGGGACAGCAATCAGCCCCAGCATTTT
CDR3 protein: CASSYRGDSNQPQHF
D gene: .
V gene: TRBV6-2/TRBV6-3
J gene: TRBJ1-5
clone size: .

CDR3 DNA: TGTGCCAGCAGCTTGGAAGTCGCGGGGGGGCAAGAGACCCAGTACTTC
CDR3 protein: CASSLEVAGGQETQYF
D gene: TRBD2
V gene: TRBV5-4
J gene: TRBJ2-5
clone size: .

CDR3 DNA: TGTGCCAGCAATGACAGGGGCCCCCGCTCCTACGAGCAGTACTTC
CDR3 protein: CASNDRGPRSYEQYF
D gene: TRBD1
V gene: TRBV28
J gene: TRBJ2-7
clone size: .

CDR3 DNA: TGTGCCAGCAGCTATGGTCCGGAGGGCTACGAGCAGTACTTC
CDR3 protein: CASSYGPEGYEQYF
D gene: .
V gene: TRBV7-2
J gene: TRBJ2-7
clone size: .